This T cell receptor (beta chain) is from a study of low-dose radiotherapy and immunotherapy resistance in tumors. Background on the study: Cohort 1 was given 0.5 Gy fractions every 2 weeks, 6.5 Gy in total. At a dose of 200 mg/m2, intravenous cyclophosphamide was given every two weeks, one day before radiation and immunotherapy.

Alpha and beta chains were covered, as first-strand cDNA relied on TRAV- and TRBV-specific primers. The PCR that amplified TCRs ran for around 20 cycles, relying on a constant-region primer and a V-primer adapter. Isolated mRNA was amplified by in vitro transcription. TCRdb processed the reads anew with MiXCR; each CDR3 protein has one entry. The sample has about 39,000 distinct CDR3 sequences, about 20% seen once; the top ten hold about a tenth. This clonotype has ten or more counts. Documented time point: after trial treatment. This sample's treatment: LDRT plus nivolumab, ipilimumab, low-dose cyclophosphamide and aspirin (RACIN trial). All eligible patients presented with advanced solid tumors that contained no tumor-infiltrating lymphocytes. The germline gives CDR1 MGHRA, CDR2 YSYEKL. Germline trimming cut 3 bases from V and 0 bases from J; bases unmatched to any gene: 7. This CDR3 has 16 residues.

The V and J genes are TRBV4-1 and TRBJ2-7, with 8 bases fitting TRBD2. The clonotype comes from a female donor with ovarian cancer. The specimen was PBMCs, collected after low-dose radiotherapy plus immunotherapy. CDR3 sequence reads: CASSHRLALSSYEQYF. For the CDR3, the DNA is TGCGCCAGCAGCCACCGACTAGCGTTGAGCTCCTACGAGCAGTACTTC.